These 3 T cell receptor beta chains share one sample of origin, sequenced in a study of T cell changes during pregnancy in multiple sclerosis. The method was immunoSEQ multiplex PCR; TCRdb's version includes in-frame clones alone and lacks a portion of them. The top ten hold approximately 2.2% of the sample, which has about 93,000 clones, 85% to 95% seen once. The sample in question was peripheral blood, obtained after pregnancy. Receptor source: a female donor with multiple sclerosis, enrolled in a pregnancy study.

The rearrangement links TRBV12-5 to TRBJ2-2, with D maybe TRBD1 (5 bases). The CDR3 runs 18 residues. Germline V gene data show CDR1 as LGHNT and CDR2 as FRNRAP. V gave up 7 bases and J gave up 0 bases, with 21 bases separating them. CDR3 sequence (DNA): TGTGCTAGTGCCGATGCGGACATACTCGTTTCGAACACCGGGGAGCTGTTTTTT. It specifies CASADADILVSNTGELFF.

The chain joins TRBV27 to TRBJ1-1; TRBD1 matches 7 bases. Germline trimming cut 5 bases from V and 4 bases from J; bases unmatched to any gene: 10. The CDR3 totals 15 residues. Germline V gene data show CDR1 as MNHEY and CDR2 as SMNVEV (reference sequence). CDR3 residues: CASSTSTGAITEAFF. CDR3 DNA: TGTGCCAGCAGTACCTCCACAGGGGCGATCACTGAAGCTTTCTTT.

The chain recombines TRBV6-5 with TRBJ1-1; TRBD1 aligns across 8 bases. Germline trimming cut 5 bases from V and 5 bases from J; bases unmatched to any gene: 7. This CDR3 has 14 residues. Germline lookup yields CDR1 MNHEY and CDR2 SVGAGI. The CDR3 sequence is CASSSRQGPTEAFF. In DNA form, the CDR3 reads TGTGCCAGCAGTAGTAGACAGGGGCCAACTGAAGCTTTCTTT.